The rows below give T cell receptor beta chains drawn from one sample of a study of vaccination and CD4 T cells after COVID-19. These receptors' antigens are unknown. MiXCR was run by TCRdb on the PCR reads, yielding one entry per CDR3 protein. The repertoire includes several thousand distinct CDR3 sequences, 43% of them detected once, and about 25% sits in the top ten. The sequenced material came from CD4+ T cells from blood, cultured in vitro. These receptors were obtained from a human donor in good health. CDR3s include the opening cysteine and the closing phenylalanine or tryptophan. D genes are given only for firm matches. Some rows mark clone size as missing; the rest say once, few, many or name a class of expanded clone.

TRBV7-2,TRBJ2-2,.,TRBD2,TGTGCCAGCAGCCCCAGCCGACTAGCGGGGGGGCGTGACACCGGGGAGCTGTTTTTT,CASSPSRLAGGRDTGELFF
TRBV19,TRBJ1-5,.,.,TGTGCCAGTAGTCCCCTGGATCAGCCCCAGCATTTT,CASSPLDQPQHF
TRBV6-2/TRBV6-3,TRBJ2-2,.,.,TGTGCCAGCAGACCCACTAGGACAAACACCGGGGAGCTGTTTTTT,CASRPTRTNTGELFF
TRBV6-1,TRBJ2-3,.,TRBD2,TGTGCCAGTGGGGGACTAGCGGGGTTCACAGATACGCAGTATTTT,CASGGLAGFTDTQYF
TRBV28,TRBJ2-7,.,TRBD2,TGTGCCAGCAGTTTATCGCAGGGAGGGAGCTACGAGCAGTACTTC,CASSLSQGGSYEQYF
TRBV24-1,TRBJ1-1,.,.,TGTGCCACAAGACAGACCGGGTGGACCACTGAAGCTTTCTTT,CATRQTGWTTEAFF
TRBV6-1,TRBJ1-5,.,TRBD1,TGTGCCAGCGTTAGGGGGCAACAGCCCCAGCATTTT,CASVRGQQPQHF
TRBV5-1,TRBJ1-2,few,TRBD1,TGCGCCAGCAGCCCACAACAGGGGGCTTATGGCTACACCTTC,CASSPQQGAYGYTF
TRBV7-2,TRBJ1-1,few,TRBD1,TGTGCCAGCAGCTCGAAACAGGGGGCAGGTACTGAAGCTTTCTTT,CASSSKQGAGTEAFF
TRBV6-1,TRBJ2-7,.,TRBD2,TGTGCCAGCGACCGGGCGGGAGGCTACGAGCAGTACTTC,CASDRAGGYEQYF
TRBV11-2,TRBJ1-2,.,.,TGTGCCAGCAGCTTAGACAGGACAATGATGGGCTACACCTTC,CASSLDRTMMGYTF
TRBV5-1,TRBJ2-1,.,.,TGCGCCAGCAGCTTGTTCGGTGGGAGAAACTACAATGAGCAGTTCTTC,CASSLFGGRNYNEQFF
TRBV27,TRBJ2-3,few,.,TGTGCCAGCAGGCCCCGGTCCCCTAGCGTGGCAACAGATACGCAGTATTTT,CASRPRSPSVATDTQYF
TRBV7-2,TRBJ2-1,.,.,TGTGCCAGCTCAGACAGGCCCTACAATGAGCAGTTCTTC,CASSDRPYNEQFF
TRBV2,TRBJ1-2,few,TRBD1,TGTGCCAGCAACGCAGGGGGATATAACTATGGCTACACCTTC,CASNAGGYNYGYTF
TRBV5-4,TRBJ1-2,few,TRBD1,TGTGCCAGCAGAAATACCGGGACAGGGAAAAGCTACACCTTC,CASRNTGTGKSYTF
TRBV2,TRBJ2-7,.,.,TGTGCCAGCAGGGAATTGGGGGACTCCTACGAGCAGTACTTC,CASRELGDSYEQYF
TRBV6-2/TRBV6-3,TRBJ1-3,.,.,TGTGCCAGCAGTTATTTGAGCTCTGGAAACACCATATATTTT,CASSYLSSGNTIYF
TRBV20-1,TRBJ2-3,few,.,TGCAGTGCGACCGCGGGGTCAGATACGCAGTATTTT,CSATAGSDTQYF